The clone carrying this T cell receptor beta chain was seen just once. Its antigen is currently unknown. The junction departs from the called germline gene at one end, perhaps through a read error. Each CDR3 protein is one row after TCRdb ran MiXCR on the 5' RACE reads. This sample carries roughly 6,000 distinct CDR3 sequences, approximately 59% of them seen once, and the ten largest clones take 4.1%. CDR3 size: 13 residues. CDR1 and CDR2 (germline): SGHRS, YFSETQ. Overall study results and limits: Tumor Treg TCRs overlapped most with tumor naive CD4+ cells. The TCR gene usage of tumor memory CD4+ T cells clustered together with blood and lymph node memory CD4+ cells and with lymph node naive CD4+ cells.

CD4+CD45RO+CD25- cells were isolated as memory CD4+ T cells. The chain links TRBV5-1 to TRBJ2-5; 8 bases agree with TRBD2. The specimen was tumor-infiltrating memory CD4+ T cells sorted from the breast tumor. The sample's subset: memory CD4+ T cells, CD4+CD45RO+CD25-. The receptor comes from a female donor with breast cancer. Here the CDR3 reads CASSLSGRVTQHF. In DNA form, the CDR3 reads TGCGCCAGCAGCTTGAGCGGGAGAGTGACCCAGCACTTC.